The sequence of this T cell receptor beta chain was determined in a study of blood T cell repertoires in COVID-19. Whole-study context: T cells, B-cell-depleted T cells, or PBMCs supplied cDNA or gDNA.

Self-reported history from a screening survey and questionnaire set each donor's cohort. The V gene end was trimmed by 0 bases and the J gene end by 2 bases; junction bases not matched to a gene: 1. Per the germline V gene, CDR1 is SGDLS and CDR2 is YYNGEE. The CDR3 extends over 15 amino acids. In the authors' workflow: The authors estimated nucleated cell counts from reference gene primer amplification. Clones were sequenced by immunoSEQ multiplex PCR, and TCRdb holds only the in-frame ones, with some missing. From that table come the V and J calls and clone size; the DNA was used to work out D and trimming. The sample lists about 150,000 clones, 88% occurring once.

The TCR was taken from a woman aged 30 to 39 with acute COVID-19. The sample was PBMCs or T cells enriched from blood (not recorded which). The J gene is TRBJ1-2, the V gene TRBV9; 10 nucleotides line up with TRBD1. The DNA for the CDR3 is TGTGCCAGCAGCGTAGCGGGACAGGGGAACTATGGCTACACCTTC. Its translation: CASSVAGQGNYGYTF. Looking up the rest from reference TRBV9 and TRBJ1-2 gives the full variable domain: DSGVTQTPKHLITATGQRVTLRCSPRSGDLSVYWYQQSLDQGLQFLIQYYNGEERAKGNILERFSAQQFPDLHSELNLSSLELGDSALYFCASSVAGQGNYGYTFGSGTRLTVV.